The 14 T cell receptor beta chains below all came from one sample that was sequenced in a study of blood T cell repertoires in COVID-19. Method: immunoSEQ multiplex PCR; TCRdb's copy keeps in-frame clones and lacks some. This table holds some 51,000 clones, approximately 90% found once. Material for sequencing was peripheral blood. These receptors originate from a man aged 45-65 years with active COVID-19.

This chain joins TRBV15 and TRBJ2-1, with TRBD1 matching 9 bases. Trimming at V came to 8 bases and at J to 3 bases, leaving 8 bases not matched to a gene. From germline, CDR1 is LNHNV and CDR2 YYDKDF (reference sequence). The CDR3 has 15 amino acids. The DNA for the CDR3 is TGTGCCACCTTCGACCCGGGACAGGGCTACAATGAGCAGTTCTTC. Translated: CATFDPGQGYNEQFF.

The rearrangement joins TRBV5-1 to TRBJ1-1; no firm D call. This CDR3 is built from 11 residues. The V end was cut by 2 bases, the J end by 5 bases, with 4 bases between. Germline CDR1 is SGHRS and CDR2 is YFSETQ. CDR3 DNA: TGCGCCAGCAGCTTCGGGACTGAAGCTTTCTTT. The encoded protein is CASSFGTEAFF.

This chain connects TRBV2 to TRBJ2-7, with 7 bases that match TRBD1. V shed 7 bases, J shed 2 bases, and the junction held 8 bases outside the gene matches. This CDR3 is built from 14 residues. Germline CDR1 reads SNHLY; CDR2 reads FYNNEI. CDR3 sequence: CASNRQGGAYEQYF. DNA for the CDR3: TGTGCCAGCAATCGACAGGGTGGAGCCTACGAGCAGTACTTC.

This chain connects TRBV11-2 to TRBJ2-5; 14 bases agree with TRBD2. CDR1 SGHAT and CDR2 FQNNGV come from the germline V gene. The CDR3 is made up of 18 amino acids. J was trimmed by 4 bases and V by 5 bases; bases with no gene match: 12. The CDR3: CASSPGLAGAGRRETQYF. The DNA of the CDR3 is TGTGCCAGCAGCCCGGGACTAGCGGGAGCAGGCCGTCGAGAGACCCAGTACTTC.

This clone has only one observation. The chain recombines TRBV28 with TRBJ2-3, with TRBD2 matching 7 bases. The CDR3 loop spans 16 amino acids. CDR1 MDHEN and CDR2 SYDVKM come from the germline V gene. The V and J ends lost 8 bases and 0 bases, in that order; junction bases with no gene match: 11. The CDR3 coding sequence is TGTGCCAGCCCTTTGGGTGGGCGGGAGAGCACAGATACGCAGTATTTT. This encodes CASPLGGRESTDTQYF.

The chain combines TRBV6-5 with TRBJ2-3, with D perhaps matching TRBD2 (5 bases). Trimming took off 5 bases at V and 1 base at J, with 10 bases between the two ends. This CDR3 is built from 14 residues. CDR1 MNHEY and CDR2 SVGAGI come from the germline V gene. The CDR3 spells CASSRDLGTDTQYF. The CDR3 coding sequence is TGTGCCAGCAGTCGGGATCTTGGCACAGATACGCAGTATTTT.

This clone occurred a few times. V gene TRBV24-1 combines with J gene TRBJ2-2, with TRBD1 identical over 7 bases. The CDR3 runs to 17 residues. Germline V gene sequence: CDR1 KGHDR, CDR2 SFDVKD. The junction had 8 bases not matched to a gene; V was cut back by 1 base and J by 4 bases. The DNA of the CDR3 is TGTGCCACCAGTGATTTTTCAGGGGCAGGGGGCACCGGGGAGCTGTTTTTT. This encodes CATSDFSGAGGTGELFF.

The chain is built from TRBV6-5 and TRBJ1-1; 9 positions agree with TRBD1. This CDR3 is 15 amino acids long. Germline V gene sequence: CDR1 MNHEY, CDR2 SVGAGI. The V segment lost 6 bases and the J segment 1 base; nucleotides outside the gene matches: 6. The CDR3 spells CASSEDRGSNTEAFF. The CDR3 DNA is TGTGCCAGCAGCGAGGACAGGGGCTCGAACACTGAAGCTTTCTTT.

This clone was counted once. The chain is built from TRBV7-9 and TRBJ1-4; D is undetermined. In germline, CDR1 is SEHNR, CDR2 FQNEAQ (reference sequence). This CDR3 spans 16 amino acids. Trimming pared 7 bases from V and 5 bases from J, leaving 20 bases between. CDR3 sequence: CASIPLHLVPNEKLFF. CDR3 coding DNA: TGTGCCAGCATCCCTTTACACCTCGTCCCCAATGAAAAACTGTTTTTT.

A single count supports this clone. J is TRBJ2-6 and V is TRBV7-6, with D possibly being TRBD2 (5 bases). CDR3 length: 19 amino acids. CDR1 SGHVS and CDR2 FNYEAQ come from the germline V gene. V was trimmed by 5 bases and J by 1 base, leaving 21 bases between them. CDR3 DNA sequence: TGTGCCAGCAGCCTGCCGAGGAGCGGCCTAAAGTCTGGGGCCAACGTCCTGACTTTC. It codes for CASSLPRSGLKSGANVLTF.

The genes are TRBV10-2 and TRBJ1-5; D may be TRBD1 (5 bases). V lost 0 bases and J lost 9, with 12 bases in between. CDR3 length: 14 residues. The germline V gene encodes CDR1 WSHSY and CDR2 SAAADI. The chain's CDR3 is CASSESKGRRPQHF. CDR3 coding DNA: TGCGCCAGCAGTGAGTCGAAGGGGCGGAGGCCCCAGCATTTT.

The genes are TRBV27 and TRBJ2-1, with 8 bases identical to TRBD1. In germline, CDR1 is MNHEY, CDR2 SMNVEV (reference sequence). The CDR3 totals 15 residues. J gave up 8 bases and V 6 bases, and 12 bases lay outside the gene matches. The chain's CDR3 is CASSFRGGRGHEQFF. The CDR3 nucleotides read TGTGCCAGCAGCTTCAGGGGAGGCAGGGGGCATGAGCAGTTCTTC.

In this sample, this clone turned up once. The chain joins TRBV6-5 to TRBJ2-7; D call uncertain. V was cut by 4 bases and J by 7 bases, with 11 bases left in between. The CDR3 loop spans 12 amino acids. Per germline, CDR1 MNHEY and CDR2 SVGAGI. Written as DNA, the CDR3 is TGTGCCAGCAGTTCTATAGTATCAGAGCAGTACTTC. As protein: CASSSIVSEQYF.

This clone was observed a handful of times. CDR3 nucleotide sequence: TGTGCCAGCAGTTCAAGGGACAGGGGGATCTACGAGCAGTACTTC. Translation: CASSSRDRGIYEQYF. The chain has TRBV28 and TRBJ2-7; 11 bases are shared with TRBD1. The CDR3 has 15 amino acids. J lost 3 bases, V lost 4 bases, and 5 bases had no gene match. Germline-derived CDR1 and CDR2 are MDHEN and SYDVKM. The complete variable domain, with remaining parts taken from reference TRBV28 and TRBJ2-7, reads DVKVTQSSRYLVKRTGEKVFLECVQDMDHENMFWYRQDPGLGLRLIYFSYDVKMKEKGDIPEGYSVSREKKERFSLILESASTNQTSMYLCASSSRDRGIYEQYFGPGTRLTVT.